Listed below are T cell receptor beta chains from one sample, sequenced in a study of blood T cell repertoires in COVID-19. Sequencing used immunoSEQ multiplex PCR; TCRdb keeps in-frame clones, though not all of them. The sample shows around 500,000 clones, approximately 83% of them seen only once. Sequencing was carried out using peripheral blood. Receptor source: a human donor in a cohort sampled during active COVID-19. Each CDR3 is given with its conserved first and last residue. A D gene is named only where the DNA matches it firmly. The size field is filled for only some rows; it gives once, few, many or a size class.

V gene	J gene	D gene	clone size	CDR3 protein	CDR3 DNA
TRBV4-1	TRBJ1-2	NA	NA	CASSQEPERHYGYTF	TGCGCCAGCAGCCAAGAACCGGAGAGGCACTATGGCTACACCTTC
TRBV4-1	TRBJ1-2	TRBD1	NA	CASSPGTGNLYGYTF	TGCGCCAGCAGCCCCGGGACAGGGAACCTCTATGGCTACACCTTC
TRBV14	TRBJ1-1	NA	NA	CASSQPGDTEAFF	TGTGCCAGCAGCCAACCAGGGGACACTGAAGCTTTCTTT
TRBV5-1	TRBJ2-7	NA	NA	CASSLKLAGQEEQYF	TGCGCCAGCAGCTTAAAGCTTGCGGGGCAGGAGGAGCAGTACTTC
TRBV6-6	TRBJ1-3	TRBD1	NA	CASSYDRGPGNTIYF	TGTGCCAGCAGTTATGACAGGGGGCCTGGAAACACCATATATTTT
TRBV10-3	TRBJ2-1	TRBD2	NA	CAISDSGLAGYNEQFF	TGTGCCATCAGTGACTCAGGACTAGCGGGGTACAATGAGCAGTTCTTC
TRBV5-1	TRBJ2-7	NA	NA	CASSWRQPGYEQYF	TGCGCCAGCAGCTGGCGGCAGCCTGGGTACGAGCAGTACTTC
TRBV7-2	TRBJ1-5	NA	NA	CASSTTAGQPQHF	TGTGCCAGCAGTACCACGGCGGGGCAGCCCCAGCATTTT
TRBV28	TRBJ2-5	TRBD2	NA	CASSPQGAGDGWKTQYF	TGTGCCAGCAGTCCCCAGGGAGCGGGAGACGGTTGGAAGACCCAGTACTTC
TRBV7-2	TRBJ1-1	TRBD1	many	CASSLATGTGVLAFF	TGTGCCAGCAGCTTAGCGACCGGGACAGGGGTACTAGCTTTCTTT